A single sample is the source of the 9 T cell receptor beta chains below, sequenced in a study of T cells after yellow fever vaccination (dated by TCRdb to the late 2010s). The treatment or condition tag for this specimen amounts to: live attenuated yellow fever vaccine strain. Preparation of the library involved 5' RACE. The reads were generated on an Illumina HiSeq 2500. Using fastp at Q25 and MiXCR, TCRdb reprocessed the public reads and kept productive beta chains. Rows with a matching CDR3 protein are joined into one entry that keeps the most common DNA and genes. The sample includes 500,000 to 700,000 distinct CDR3 sequences, with 15% to 20% observed a single time. The ten most abundant clones make up 14% of the sample. The sample consisted of PBMCs, taken 15 days after the yellow fever booster vaccination. The receptors stem from a man aged 25 to 45 who received the YFV17D yellow fever vaccine.

This sequence joins TRBV7-8 and TRBJ2-1, with 9 bases that match TRBD2. Trimming cost V 5 bases and J 8 bases; bases outside gene matches: 13. Germline CDR1 reads SGHVS; CDR2 reads FQNEAQ. This CDR3 spans 16 amino acids. Written as DNA, the CDR3 is TGTGCCAGCAGCAGAATAGCGGGAGAAGTTCTACATGAGCAGTTCTTC. This codes for CASSRIAGEVLHEQFF.

This clonotype was seen only a few times. The chain couples TRBV6-1 to TRBJ2-7; TRBD1 matches at 8 bases. V shed 0 bases and J 13 bases; nucleotides not matched to a gene: 8. This CDR3 has 13 residues. The germline CDR1 and CDR2 sequences are MNHNS and SASEGT. The CDR3 sequence: CASSEAEWGTGYF. The CDR3 nucleotides are TGTGCCAGCAGTGAAGCTGAGTGGGGGACAGGATACTTC.

The CDR3 loop is CSARVPLGVDEQFF. The CDR3 DNA is TGCAGTGCTAGAGTTCCCCTTGGCGTGGATGAGCAGTTCTTC. The chain uses TRBV20-1 and TRBJ2-1; D call uncertain. Deletions cut 1 base from V and 8 bases from J, with 15 bases between. The V gene's germline CDR1 is DFQATT and CDR2 SNEGSKA (reference sequence). The CDR3 runs 14 residues.

This clonotype was detected a few times. The chain joins TRBV5-4 to TRBJ2-3; 15 bases are shared with TRBD2. J gave up 6 bases and V 4 bases, and 9 bases lay outside the gene matches. The CDR3 is made up of 17 amino acids. CDR1 is SGHNT, CDR2 YYREEE, per germline (reference sequence). In DNA form, the CDR3 reads TGTGCCAGCAGCGTACCGGGACTAGCGGGAGGTATTGATACGCAGTATTTT. It is translated as CASSVPGLAGGIDTQYF.

This clonotype was recorded at least ten times. The chain employs TRBV6-2 or TRBV6-3 and TRBJ2-2, with 9 bases lining up with TRBD1. This CDR3 comprises 15 residues. With 6 bases clipped from V and 6 bases from J, the junction kept 8 bases outside the gene matches. The germline V gene has CDR1 MNHEY and CDR2 SVGEGT. The CDR3, as DNA: TGTGCCAGCAGCAACAGGGACAGGGTCCCCGGGGAGCTGTTTTTT. Its translation: CASSNRDRVPGELFF.

This chain joins TRBV6-6 and TRBJ2-1; D remains unclear. Germline V lookup: CDR1 MNHNY, CDR2 SVGAGI (reference sequence). The CDR3 is made up of 12 amino acids. V lost 7 bases to trimming and J lost 10 bases, with 14 bases between them. The CDR3 sequence is CASTDSPVEQFF. In nucleotides, the CDR3 is TGTGCCAGCACCGACTCCCCGGTAGAGCAGTTCTTC.

This clonotype was seen repeatedly, ten times or more. This rearrangement joins TRBV18 to TRBJ1-6; 7 bases are shared with TRBD1. This CDR3 region has 14 residues. Germline V lookup: CDR1 KGHSH, CDR2 LQKENI. Trimming at V came to 4 bases and at J to 7 bases, leaving 4 bases not matched to a gene. The chain's CDR3 is CASSRQGGNSPLHF. DNA for the CDR3: TGTGCCAGCTCACGACAGGGAGGAAATTCACCCCTCCACTTT.

The chain has TRBV4-1 and TRBJ2-1, with 16 bases matching TRBD2. This CDR3 has 19 residues. The trim removed 0 bases at V and 6 bases at J, leaving 8 bases unmatched. Per the germline V gene, CDR1 is MGHRA and CDR2 is YSYEKL. The CDR3: CASSQESGLAGGMLNEQFF. The CDR3 DNA reads as TGCGCCAGCAGCCAAGAGTCGGGACTAGCGGGAGGGATGCTCAATGAGCAGTTCTTC.

This chain joins TRBV5-1 and TRBJ2-7; 10 bases match TRBD1. J was trimmed by 5 bases and V by 0 bases; bases with no gene match: 5. This CDR3 has 15 residues. Germline-derived CDR1 and CDR2 are SGHRS and YFSETQ. CDR3 sequence: CASSLGGTGVHEQYF. As DNA, the CDR3 is TGCGCCAGCAGCTTGGGGGGGACAGGGGTCCACGAGCAGTACTTC.